What follows are 23 T cell receptor beta chains derived from one specimen sequenced in a study of blood T cells in healthy people across ages. Using a J-beta primer mix together with a sample-barcoded 5' primer, a second PCR was run for roughly 7 to 12 cycles. TCRdb reprocessed the 5' RACE reads via MiXCR and lists one record per CDR3 protein. The table lists around 1,600,000 distinct CDR3 sequences, roughly 43% of them singletons. The sequenced material came from blood. The source of these receptors is a woman younger than 35 in good health.

V usage is TRBV29-1 and J usage is TRBJ2-5; 8 bases align to TRBD2. Trimming took 4 bases from V and 1 from J; bases not matched to a gene: 8. Germline V gene lookup returns CDR1 SQVTM and CDR2 ANQGSEA. The CDR3 runs to 15 residues. As DNA, the CDR3 is TGCAGCGTTGTGTCAACTAGCGGTTCCCAAGAGACCCAGTACTTC. Protein: CSVVSTSGSQETQYF. The full variable domain, with the rest looked up from reference TRBV29-1 and TRBJ2-5, is SAVISQKPSRDICQRGTSLTIQCQVDSQVTMMFWYRQQPGQSLTLIATANQGSEATYESGFVIDKFPISRPNLTFSTLTVSNMSPEDSSIYLCSVVSTSGSQETQYFGPGTRLLVL.

This clonotype was counted only a few times. The chain employs TRBV6-2 or TRBV6-3 and TRBJ2-5; TRBD2 matches at 7 bases. This CDR3 comprises 15 residues. The germline V gene has CDR1 MNHEY and CDR2 SVGEGT. Trimming cost V 6 bases and J 4 bases; bases outside gene matches: 11. The CDR3 is CASSSRGGMAETQYF. The CDR3, as DNA: TGTGCCAGCAGCTCGAGGGGAGGGATGGCAGAGACCCAGTACTTC.

The chain has TRBV29-1 and TRBJ2-7; TRBD2 might be the D (6 bases). CDR3 length equals 15 residues. Trimming removed 1 base from V and 0 bases from J, with 13 bases in between. Per the germline V gene, CDR1 is SQVTM and CDR2 is ANQGSEA. The CDR3 DNA reads TGCAGCGTTGAAGGTAGCGGAGACCGCTCCTACGAGCAGTACTTC. Its protein is CSVEGSGDRSYEQYF.

The chain is built from TRBV6-1 and TRBJ2-1; no firm D call. The CDR3 is 14 amino acids. Germline V gives CDR1 MNHNS, CDR2 SASEGT. Trimming shortened V by 6 bases and J by 1 base, and 10 bases separated the two germline ends. This chain's CDR3 is CASRMLASYNEQFF. CDR3 DNA sequence: TGTGCCAGCAGGATGTTAGCTTCCTACAATGAGCAGTTCTTC.

The rearrangement links TRBV4-1 to TRBJ2-5; TRBD2 agrees at 12 bases. Germline CDR1 is MGHRA and CDR2 is YSYEKL. This CDR3 has 15 amino acids. V was pared by 5 bases and J by 4 bases, with 5 bases of the junction left unmatched. The CDR3 nucleotides are TGCGCCAGCAGCGCGACTAGCGGGGGAGGAGAGACCCAGTACTTC. Protein sequence: CASSATSGGGETQYF.

The J gene is TRBJ2-3, the V gene TRBV15; D is perhaps TRBD2 (6 bases). With 0 bases removed from V and 0 bases from J, the gap between germline ends came to 25 bases. The CDR3 is 21 residues long. In germline, CDR1 is LNHNV, CDR2 YYDKDF (reference sequence). The CDR3 region has the DNA TGTGCCACCAGCAGAGATGTTGCGGGGAGGTGGACCGCTACTAGCACAGATACGCAGTATTTT. This sequence encodes CATSRDVAGRWTATSTDTQYF.

CDR3 region: CASSEIGWQPYEQYF. In DNA form, the CDR3 reads TGTGCCAGCAGTGAAATCGGGTGGCAGCCCTACGAGCAGTACTTC. The V gene is TRBV6-1, the J gene TRBJ2-7; no definite D call. CDR3 size: 15 residues. V was shortened by 2 bases and J by 2 bases, with 13 bases between the two germline ends. Germline V CDR1 and CDR2: MNHNS, SASEGT.

The chain recombines TRBV3-1 with TRBJ2-1; 8 nucleotides agree with TRBD2. The J call may be mistaken, given a closer DNA end match to TRBJ2-7. The length of the CDR3 is 14 residues. From germline, CDR1 is LGHDT and CDR2 YNNKEL (reference sequence). CDR3: CASRSSGYYNEQYF. The CDR3 nucleotides read TGTGCCAGCAGGTCTAGCGGGTACTACAATGAGCAGTACTTC.

Worth noting for this clonotype: The germline gene is not matched at one end of the junction; a read error may be the cause. The chain links TRBV20-1 to TRBJ2-3; D might be TRBD1 or TRBD2, each matching 5 bases. The CDR3 has 14 residues. Germline lookup yields CDR1 DFQATT and CDR2 SNEGSKA (reference sequence). This CDR3 is CSAGGPVNTDTRYF. The CDR3 DNA follows: TGCAGTGCTGGGGGTCCCGTCAACACAGATACGCGGTATTTT.

The chain links TRBV11-2 to TRBJ1-2, with D tentatively TRBD1 (6 bases). Trimming took 5 bases from V and 4 from J, leaving 14 bases between them. This CDR3 has 14 residues. The germline V gene encodes CDR1 SGHAT and CDR2 FQNNGV. The CDR3 is CASSKIRGVYGYTF. The CDR3 DNA follows: TGTGCCAGCAGCAAGATTAGGGGGGTCTATGGCTACACCTTC.

The sample holds a few counts of this clonotype. This sequence joins TRBV9 and TRBJ1-3, with D tentatively TRBD1 (6 bases). Germline assignment: CDR1 SGDLS and CDR2 YYNGEE. The CDR3 spans 16 residues. Trimming cost V 0 bases and J 1 base, with 11 bases left between them. The CDR3 loop reads CASSVAGGASGNTIYF. In nucleotides, the CDR3 is TGTGCCAGCAGCGTAGCTGGGGGGGCGTCTGGAAACACCATATATTTT. The full variable domain, in which reference TRBV9 and TRBJ1-3 provide the parts outside the CDR3, is DSGVTQTPKHLITATGQRVTLRCSPRSGDLSVYWYQQSLDQGLQFLIQYYNGEERAKGNILERFSAQQFPDLHSELNLSSLELGDSALYFCASSVAGGASGNTIYFGEGSWLTVV.

This clonotype was recorded a few times. CDR3: CSAGVLAKNIQYF. The CDR3 nucleotides are TGCAGTGCCGGGGTACTAGCCAAAAACATTCAGTACTTC. The chain employs TRBV20-1 and TRBJ2-4, with a possible D match to TRBD2 (5 bases). The CDR3 covers 13 residues. V dropped 6 bases and J dropped 0 bases, with 9 bases sitting between them. CDR1 is DFQATT, CDR2 SNEGSKA, per germline (reference sequence).

The chain links TRBV28 to TRBJ2-1; no reliable D call. The germline CDR1 and CDR2 sequences are MDHEN and SYDVKM. V gave up 6 bases and J gave up 1 base, with 13 bases separating them. This CDR3 region has 15 residues. The CDR3 nucleotides are TGTGCCAGCAGCGGATCGTTGGGGTCCTACAATGAGCAGTTCTTC. Encoded protein: CASSGSLGSYNEQFF.

The CDR3 sequence is CASSAPVGGRREKLFF. CDR3 DNA: TGTGCCAGCAGCGCCCCGGTCGGAGGGAGGCGTGAAAAACTGTTTTTT. The rearrangement joins TRBV27 to TRBJ1-4; no clear D. The CDR3 has 16 amino acids. Germline V gene lookup returns CDR1 MNHEY and CDR2 SMNVEV (reference sequence). Trimming stripped 6 bases from V and 7 bases from J, with 21 bases between.

This chain connects TRBV10-3 to TRBJ1-2; D is possibly TRBD1 (5 bases). Trimming took 2 bases from V and 2 from J, leaving 15 bases between them. CDR3 length: 16 amino acids. Germline values: CDR1 ENHRY, CDR2 SYGVKD. CDR3 protein: CAISELGQPWNYGYTF. The DNA for the CDR3 is TGTGCCATCAGTGAGCTCGGACAACCGTGGAACTATGGCTACACCTTC.

This clonotype has a handful of counts. J is TRBJ2-5 and V is TRBV7-9; D is unresolved. V was clipped by 5 bases and J by 11 bases, with 21 bases between them. The CDR3 is made up of 14 amino acids. The germline V gene encodes CDR1 SEHNR and CDR2 FQNEAQ (reference sequence). The CDR3 loop reads CASSGRSGYNEQYF. The CDR3 nucleotides read TGTGCCAGCAGCGGCCGATCTGGCTACAATGAGCAGTACTTC.

This clonotype was observed a handful of times. The chain has TRBV5-1 and TRBJ2-7, with 9 nucleotides matching TRBD2. CDR1 SGHRS and CDR2 YFSETQ come from the germline V gene. Trimming took 4 bases from V and 2 from J; bases not matched to a gene: 10. CDR3 length: 16 amino acids. The chain's CDR3 is CASSQNSGSEAYEQYF. Written as DNA, the CDR3 is TGCGCCAGCAGCCAGAATAGCGGGAGTGAAGCCTACGAGCAGTACTTC.

This clonotype has more than one count but fewer than ten. The rearrangement uses TRBV6-5 and TRBJ2-7; 7 bases line up with TRBD2. Per the germline V gene, CDR1 is MNHEY and CDR2 is SVGAGI. The CDR3 has 13 amino acids. The V gene end was trimmed by 5 bases and the J gene end by 2 bases; junction bases not matched to a gene: 3. The CDR3 sequence is CASSRGEPYEQYF. The CDR3 coding sequence is TGTGCCAGCAGTCGGGGGGAACCCTACGAGCAGTACTTC.

The V gene is TRBV7-9, the J gene TRBJ2-7; the match to TRBD1 covers 10 bases. V was clipped by 7 bases and J by 5 bases; unmatched bases: 5. The CDR3 runs to 13 residues. CDR1 is SEHNR, CDR2 FQNEAQ, per germline (reference sequence). CDR3 DNA sequence: TGTGCCAGCACCTTGACAGGGGGCGACGAGCAGTACTTC. This encodes CASTLTGGDEQYF.

CDR3 amino acids: CASSYSGRSNEQYF. CDR3 coding DNA: TGTGCCAGCAGCTATAGCGGGAGATCTAACGAGCAGTACTTC. The chain is built from TRBV7-2 and TRBJ2-7; 9 bases are shared with TRBD2. CDR3 size: 14 residues. Germline V CDR1 and CDR2: SGHTA, FQGNSA. The junction had 6 bases not matched to a gene; V was cut back by 4 bases and J by 5 bases. The full variable domain, its missing parts supplied by reference TRBV7-2 and TRBJ2-7, is GAGVSQSPSNKVTEKGKDVELRCDPISGHTALYWYRQSLGQGLEFLIYFQGNSAPDKSGLPSDRFSAERTGGSVSTLTIQRTQQEDSAVYLCASSYSGRSNEQYFGPGTRLTVT.

This clonotype appeared a single time. As DNA, the CDR3 is TGTGCCAGCAGTCTCCAGGGTTTTTCCATCTCTGGGGCCAACGTCCTGACTTTC. This sequence encodes CASSLQGFSISGANVLTF. The chain has TRBV28 and TRBJ2-6, with a weak D call TRBD1 (5 bases). The germline V gene has CDR1 MDHEN and CDR2 SYDVKM. This CDR3 spans 18 amino acids. Trimming took 5 bases from V and 0 from J, leaving 17 bases between them.

The chain combines TRBV27 with TRBJ1-1; D unresolved. V lost 3 bases to trimming and J lost 3 bases, with 11 bases between them. Germline values: CDR1 MNHEY, CDR2 SMNVEV (reference sequence). The CDR3 has 14 amino acids. The CDR3: CASSFGYGHTEAFF. The CDR3, as DNA: TGTGCCAGCAGTTTCGGGTACGGACACACTGAAGCTTTCTTT.

CDR3 nucleotide sequence: TGTGCCAGCAGCCCCCAGGACAGCGGCAATCAGCCCCAGCATTTT. This sequence encodes CASSPQDSGNQPQHF. J is TRBJ1-5 and V is TRBV7-9, with a tentative D call TRBD1 (6 bases). Germline CDR1 and CDR2: SEHNR and FQNEAQ (reference sequence). This CDR3 is 15 amino acids long. The V end lost 5 bases, the J end lost 2 bases, and 13 bases lay between the germline ends.